The rows below give T cell receptor beta chains drawn from one sample of a study of CXCR3-negative and CXCR3-positive naive CD8 T cells. TCRdb re-called the 5' RACE reads and shows each CDR3 protein once, DNA omitted. This listing includes approximately 83,000 distinct CDR3 sequences. The specimen sequenced was naive CXCR3- CD8+ T cells from blood. These receptors all stem from a human donor in good health. Some clones in this sample may be carry-over from other donors' samples. The CDR3 runs from the conserved cysteine through the conserved F or W. Clone size is given for some rows only: seen once, a few or many times, or a class if the clone is expanded.

clone size | J gene | V gene | CDR3 protein
. | TRBJ2-2 | TRBV29-1 | CSVEYRSSGELFF
. | TRBJ1-1 | TRBV5-1 | CASSLPGQFSNTEAFF
. | TRBJ1-1 | TRBV23-1 | CASTGHPCTEAFF
. | TRBJ2-5 | TRBV29-1 | CSALPLDRRGETQYF
. | TRBJ2-1 | TRBV7-2 | CASSLDQGPYNEQFF
. | TRBJ2-5 | TRBV10-2 | CARTTGMWEETQYF
. | TRBJ2-7 | TRBV7-6 | CASSLAPGARYEQYF
. | TRBJ2-2 | TRBV6-5 | CASRDHQEFTGELFF
medium-sized | TRBJ2-1 | TRBV30 | CASTPGAGPYNEQFF
. | TRBJ1-1 | TRBV7-6 | CASSLEAGGWTEAFF
. | TRBJ2-7 | TRBV27 | CASSLGPRSYEQYF
. | TRBJ2-7 | TRBV7-3 | CASSLTRSGSQETQYF
. | TRBJ2-7 | TRBV6-2/TRBV6-3 | CASSTPGPAREQYF
. | TRBJ2-7 | TRBV4-1 | CASSPTSGAAYEQYF
. | TRBJ1-1 | TRBV4-1 | CASSQDARGTEAFF
. | TRBJ2-7 | TRBV5-4 | CASSWGHSYEQYF
. | TRBJ2-7 | TRBV6-6 | CASSLSETYYEQYF
. | TRBJ2-7 | TRBV29-1 | CSVEDGLDEQYF
. | TRBJ1-5 | TRBV28 | CASSLGTGNQPQHF
. | TRBJ2-7 | TRBV7-9 | CASSFQREEYEQYF
. | TRBJ2-1 | TRBV5-1 | CASRMGLAGVYEQFF
. | TRBJ2-1 | TRBV7-3 | CASSSGGHNEQFF
. | TRBJ1-5 | TRBV29-1 | CSVVLLDNSDQPQHF
. | TRBJ2-1 | TRBV10-1 | CASSSGSRNEQFF
. | TRBJ2-5 | TRBV2 | CASTRGGGLNQETQYF
. | TRBJ1-5 | TRBV28 | CASSEAGVGNQPQHF
medium-sized | TRBJ2-2 | TRBV15 | CATSRVEGASDGELFF
. | TRBJ2-1 | TRBV3-1 | CASSQDLYWGQFF
. | TRBJ2-7 | TRBV28 | CASAVGRSYEQYF
. | TRBJ2-1 | TRBV15 | CATSRGGFNEQFF
. | TRBJ1-3 | TRBV7-9 | CASSSPISGNTIYF
. | TRBJ2-7 | TRBV7-6 | CASSYDRTYEQYF
. | TRBJ2-7 | TRBV5-5 | CASSFLGTSGTYEQYF
. | TRBJ2-7 | TRBV12-3/TRBV12-4 | CASSLELLGSYEQYF
. | TRBJ2-5 | TRBV7-9 | CASRPSGQETQYF
. | TRBJ2-3 | TRBV12-3/TRBV12-4 | CASSPGLDTQYF
. | TRBJ1-3 | TRBV28 | CASSLTGNTIYF
. | TRBJ2-7 | TRBV21-1 | CASSGYDRALRFYEQYF
. | TRBJ2-7 | TRBV29-1 | CSVRTGGYNEQYF